The TCR beta chain described here comes from a study of PD-1 blockade in classical Hodgkin lymphoma. Some clones are missing from TCRdb's copy, which holds only in-frame ones; the method was immunoSEQ multiplex PCR. The sample has 70,000 or so clones, about 93% seen once. Time point reported: newly diagnosed, previously untreated cHL patient sample. CDR3 length: 11 residues. Germline CDR1 and CDR2: LNHNV and YYDKDF (reference sequence). V was shortened by 3 bases and J by 5 bases, with 4 bases between the two germline ends. Study observations and caveats: It was reported that newly diagnosed patients had less baseline TCR diversity than healthy donors.

As for this clone: The antigen is not known.

The sample consisted of peripheral blood mononuclear cells (PBMCs). The TCR sequence derives from a human donor with classical Hodgkin lymphoma. The chain is built from TRBV15 and TRBJ2-5; D unresolved. The CDR3 nucleotides are TGTGCCACCAGCAGGAGGGAGACCCAGTACTTC. Its translation is CATSRRETQYF.